The present T cell receptor (beta chain) was sequenced within a study of T cells in Graves' hyperthyroidism and ophthalmopathy. Per the germline V gene, CDR1 is DFQATT and CDR2 is SNEGSKA (reference sequence). There are 16 residues in the CDR3. V was clipped by 0 bases and J by 0 bases; unmatched bases: 4. Researchers amplified the TCR beta CDR3 regions from RNA transcripts. TCR CDR3 regions were first amplified by RT-PCR with HTBI primers. TCRdb reanalysed the multiplex PCR reads using MiXCR and keeps one entry per CDR3 protein. The top ten clones hold approximately 3.5% of a sample with hundreds of thousands of distinct CDR3 sequences, approximately 16% of them seen once. Study findings and constraints: For ophthalmopathy, model prediction preceded onset by a median 6.5 months. The blood repertoire included most of the expanded thyroid clonotypes above 0.001.

Ophthalmopathy cases scored 3 or more on the Clinical Activity Score and 4 or more on NOSPECS grade, with duration below 3 months. This clonotype appeared a few times. The antigen remains undetermined. Sequenced material: blood. The chain couples TRBV20-1 to TRBJ2-5, with 10 bases identical to TRBD2. This sequence was found in a woman in her thirties or forties with Graves' ophthalmopathy. The CDR3 protein is CSARDNSGGYQETQYF. The CDR3 DNA is TGCAGTGCTAGAGACAATAGCGGGGGGTACCAAGAGACCCAGTACTTC.